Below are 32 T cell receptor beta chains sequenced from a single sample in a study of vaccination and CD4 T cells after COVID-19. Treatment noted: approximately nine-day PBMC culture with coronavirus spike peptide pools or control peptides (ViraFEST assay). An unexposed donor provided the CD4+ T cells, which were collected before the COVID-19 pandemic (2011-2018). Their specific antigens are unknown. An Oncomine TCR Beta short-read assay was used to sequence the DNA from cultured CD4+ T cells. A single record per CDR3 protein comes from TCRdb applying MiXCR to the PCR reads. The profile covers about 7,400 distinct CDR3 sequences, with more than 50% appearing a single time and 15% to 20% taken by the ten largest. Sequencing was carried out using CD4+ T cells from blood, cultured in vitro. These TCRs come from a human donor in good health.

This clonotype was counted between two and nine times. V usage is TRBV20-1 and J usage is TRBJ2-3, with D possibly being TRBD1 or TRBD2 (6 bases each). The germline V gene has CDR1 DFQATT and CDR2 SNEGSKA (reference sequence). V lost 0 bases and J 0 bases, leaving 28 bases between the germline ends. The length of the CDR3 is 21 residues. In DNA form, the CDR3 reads TGCAGTGCTAGAGATCCCTGGGGAGGCAGGGGCGCCGCCGCTAGCACAGATACGCAGTATTTT. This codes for CSARDPWGGRGAAASTDTQYF.

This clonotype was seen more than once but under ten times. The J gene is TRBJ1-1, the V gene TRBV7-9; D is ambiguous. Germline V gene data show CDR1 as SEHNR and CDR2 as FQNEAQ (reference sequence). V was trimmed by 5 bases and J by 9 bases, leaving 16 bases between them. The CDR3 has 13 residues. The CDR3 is CASSPPGPAKAFF. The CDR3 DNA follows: TGTGCCAGCAGCCCCCCTGGACCCGCGAAAGCTTTCTTT.

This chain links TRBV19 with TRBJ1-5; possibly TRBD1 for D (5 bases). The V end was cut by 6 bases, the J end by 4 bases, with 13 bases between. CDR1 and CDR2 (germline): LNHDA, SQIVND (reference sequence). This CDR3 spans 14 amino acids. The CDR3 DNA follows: TGTGCCAGTAGCCCTCGAAGGGGAAATCAGCCCCAGCATTTT. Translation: CASSPRRGNQPQHF.

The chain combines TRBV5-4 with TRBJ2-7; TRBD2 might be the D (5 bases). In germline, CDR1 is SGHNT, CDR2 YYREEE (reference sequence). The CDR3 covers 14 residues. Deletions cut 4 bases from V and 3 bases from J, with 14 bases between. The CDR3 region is CASSPIPRDYEQYF. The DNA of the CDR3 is TGTGCCAGCAGCCCGATTCCCCGGGACTACGAGCAGTACTTC.

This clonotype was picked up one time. The CDR3 region has the DNA TGTGCCAGTAGTATAGGTCAGGGACGGTGGGCCGGGGAGCTGTTTTTT. Residues: CASSIGQGRWAGELFF. This sequence joins TRBV19 and TRBJ2-2; D tentatively reads TRBD1 or TRBD2 (5 bases each). The CDR3 has 16 amino acids. Trimming took off 1 base at V and 6 bases at J, with 15 bases between the two ends. Germline V gene sequence: CDR1 LNHDA, CDR2 SQIVND (reference sequence).

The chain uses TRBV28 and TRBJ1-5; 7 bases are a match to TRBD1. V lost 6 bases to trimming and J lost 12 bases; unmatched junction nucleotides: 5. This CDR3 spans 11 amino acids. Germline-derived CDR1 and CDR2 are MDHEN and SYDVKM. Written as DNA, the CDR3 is TGTGCCAGCAGCCCACAGGGGAGCCAGCATTTT. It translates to CASSPQGSQHF.

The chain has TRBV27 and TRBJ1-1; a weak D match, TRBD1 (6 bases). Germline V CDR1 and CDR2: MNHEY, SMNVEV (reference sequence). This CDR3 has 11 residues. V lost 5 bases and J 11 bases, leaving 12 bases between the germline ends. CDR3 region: CASSTGTRAFF. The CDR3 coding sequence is TGTGCCAGCAGTACCGGGACAAGGGCTTTCTTT.

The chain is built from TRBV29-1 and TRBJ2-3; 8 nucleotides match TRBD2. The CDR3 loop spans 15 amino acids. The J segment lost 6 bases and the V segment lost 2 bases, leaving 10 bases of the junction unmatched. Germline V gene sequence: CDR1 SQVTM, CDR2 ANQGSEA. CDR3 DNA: TGCAGCGTTGAATCGGGCGGGGGGACATTGGATACGCAGTATTTT. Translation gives CSVESGGGTLDTQYF.

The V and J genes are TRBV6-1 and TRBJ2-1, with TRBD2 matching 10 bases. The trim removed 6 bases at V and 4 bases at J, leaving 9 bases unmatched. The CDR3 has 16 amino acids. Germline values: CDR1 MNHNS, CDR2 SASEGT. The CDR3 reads CASSTGLAGVYNEQFF. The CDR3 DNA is TGTGCCAGCAGCACGGGCCTAGCGGGAGTGTACAATGAGCAGTTCTTC.

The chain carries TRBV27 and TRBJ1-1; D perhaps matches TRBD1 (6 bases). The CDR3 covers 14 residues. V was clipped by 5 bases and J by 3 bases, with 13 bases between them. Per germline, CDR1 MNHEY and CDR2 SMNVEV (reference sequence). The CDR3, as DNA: TGTGCCAGCAGTAGGGGAGGGGGGGACACTGAAGCTTTCTTT. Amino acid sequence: CASSRGGGDTEAFF.

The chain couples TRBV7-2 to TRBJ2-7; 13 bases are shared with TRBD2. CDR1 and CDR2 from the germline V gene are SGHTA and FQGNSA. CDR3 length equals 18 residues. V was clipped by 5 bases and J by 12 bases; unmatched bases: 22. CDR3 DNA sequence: TGTGCCAGCAGCCAGGGACTAGCGGGACCCCTAACTCAGGGCGCGCTGTACTTC. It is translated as CASSQGLAGPLTQGALYF.

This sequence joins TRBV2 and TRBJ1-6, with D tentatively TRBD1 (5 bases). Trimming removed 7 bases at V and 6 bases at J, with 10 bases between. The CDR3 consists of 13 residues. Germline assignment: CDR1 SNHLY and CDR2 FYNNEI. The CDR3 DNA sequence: TGTGCCAGCAAGACAGACCCTAATTCACCCCTCCACTTT. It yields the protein CASKTDPNSPLHF.

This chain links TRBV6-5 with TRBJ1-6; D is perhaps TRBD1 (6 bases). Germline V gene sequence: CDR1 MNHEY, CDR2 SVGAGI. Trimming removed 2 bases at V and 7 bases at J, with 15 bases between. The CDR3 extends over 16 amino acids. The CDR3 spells CASSYGGRISNSPLHF. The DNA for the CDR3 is TGTGCCAGCAGTTACGGGGGGCGCATATCCAATTCACCCCTCCACTTT.

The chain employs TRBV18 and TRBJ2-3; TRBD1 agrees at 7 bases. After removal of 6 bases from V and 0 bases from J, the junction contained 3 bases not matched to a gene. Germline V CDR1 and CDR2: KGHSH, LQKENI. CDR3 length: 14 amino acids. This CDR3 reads CASSRDRSTDTQYF. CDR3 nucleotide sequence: TGTGCCAGCTCCAGGGACAGAAGCACAGATACGCAGTATTTT.

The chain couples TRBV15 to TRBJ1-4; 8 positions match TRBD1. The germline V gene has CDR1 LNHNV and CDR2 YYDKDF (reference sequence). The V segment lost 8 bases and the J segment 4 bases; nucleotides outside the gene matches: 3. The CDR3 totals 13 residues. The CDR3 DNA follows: TGTGCCACCCAAACAGGGGGTAATGAAAAACTGTTTTTT. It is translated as CATQTGGNEKLFF.

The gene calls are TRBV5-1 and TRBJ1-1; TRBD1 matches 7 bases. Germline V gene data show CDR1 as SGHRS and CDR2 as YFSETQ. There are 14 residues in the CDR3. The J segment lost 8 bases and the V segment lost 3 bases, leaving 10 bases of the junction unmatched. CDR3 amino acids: CASSYRQGGGEAFF. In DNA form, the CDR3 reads TGCGCCAGCAGCTATAGACAGGGCGGTGGCGAAGCTTTCTTT.

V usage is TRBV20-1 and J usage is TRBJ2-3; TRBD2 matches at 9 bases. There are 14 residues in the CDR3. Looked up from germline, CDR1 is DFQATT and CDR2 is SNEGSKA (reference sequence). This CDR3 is CSAHAGGSTDTQYF. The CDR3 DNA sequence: TGCAGCGCCCATGCGGGGGGGTCGACAGATACGCAGTATTTT.

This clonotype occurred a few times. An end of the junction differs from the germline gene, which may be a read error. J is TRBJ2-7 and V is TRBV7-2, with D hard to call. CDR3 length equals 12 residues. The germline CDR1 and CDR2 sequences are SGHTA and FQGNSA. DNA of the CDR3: TGTGCCAGCAGCCCCCCCTCCCACGAGCAGTACTTC. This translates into CASSPPSHEQYF.

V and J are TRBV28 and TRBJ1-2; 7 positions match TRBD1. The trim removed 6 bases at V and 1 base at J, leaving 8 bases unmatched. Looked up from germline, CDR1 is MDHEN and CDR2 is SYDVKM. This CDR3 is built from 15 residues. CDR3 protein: CASRPGTAFNYGYTF. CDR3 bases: TGTGCCAGCAGACCAGGGACAGCTTTTAACTATGGCTACACCTTC.

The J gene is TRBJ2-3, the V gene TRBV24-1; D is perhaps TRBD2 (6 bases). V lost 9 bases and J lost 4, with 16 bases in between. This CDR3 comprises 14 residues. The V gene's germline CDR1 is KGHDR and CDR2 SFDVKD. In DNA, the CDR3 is TGTGCCACCTCACCGGGACTCACAGCAGATACGCAGTATTTT. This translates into CATSPGLTADTQYF.

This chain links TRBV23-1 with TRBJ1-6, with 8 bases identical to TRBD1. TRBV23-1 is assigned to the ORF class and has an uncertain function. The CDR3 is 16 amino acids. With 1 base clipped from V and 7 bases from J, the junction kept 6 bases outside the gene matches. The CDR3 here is CASSQYKQGGNSPLHF. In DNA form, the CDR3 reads TGCGCCAGCAGTCAATACAAACAGGGGGGAAATTCACCCCTCCACTTT.

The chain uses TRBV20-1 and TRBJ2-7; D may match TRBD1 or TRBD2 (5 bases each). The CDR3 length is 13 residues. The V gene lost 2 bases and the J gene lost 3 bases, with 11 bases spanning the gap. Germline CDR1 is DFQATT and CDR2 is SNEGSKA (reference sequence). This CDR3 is CSARQGPGYEQYF. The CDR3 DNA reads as TGCAGTGCTAGACAGGGACCGGGCTACGAGCAGTACTTC.

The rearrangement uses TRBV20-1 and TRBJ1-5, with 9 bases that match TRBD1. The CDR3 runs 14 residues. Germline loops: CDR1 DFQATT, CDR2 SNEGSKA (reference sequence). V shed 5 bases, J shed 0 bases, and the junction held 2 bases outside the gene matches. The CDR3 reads CSAWTGDSNQPQHF. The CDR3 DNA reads TGCAGTGCTTGGACAGGGGATAGCAATCAGCCCCAGCATTTT.

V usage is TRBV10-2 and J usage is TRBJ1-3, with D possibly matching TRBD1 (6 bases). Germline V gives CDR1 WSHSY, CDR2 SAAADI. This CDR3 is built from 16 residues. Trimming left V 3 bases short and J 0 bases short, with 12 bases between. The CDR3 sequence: CASSEGGGNSGNTIYF. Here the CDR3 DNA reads TGCGCCAGCAGTGAAGGAGGGGGTAACTCTGGAAACACCATATATTTT.

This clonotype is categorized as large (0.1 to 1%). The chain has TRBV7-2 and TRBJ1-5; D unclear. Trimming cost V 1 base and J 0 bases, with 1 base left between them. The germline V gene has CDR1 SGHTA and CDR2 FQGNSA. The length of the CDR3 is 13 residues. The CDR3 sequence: CASSLVSNQPQHF. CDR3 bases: TGTGCCAGCAGCTTAGTTAGCAATCAGCCCCAGCATTTT.

The CDR3 DNA reads TGTGCCAGCAAACTGACAGGGTTTAATTCACCCCTCCACTTT. Translation gives CASKLTGFNSPLHF. The J gene is TRBJ1-6, the V gene TRBV6-1; TRBD1 agrees at 7 bases. Losses at the gene ends were 7 bases for V and 6 bases for J; bases not matched to a gene: 6. The CDR3 length is 14 residues. Looked up from germline, CDR1 is MNHNS and CDR2 is SASEGT.

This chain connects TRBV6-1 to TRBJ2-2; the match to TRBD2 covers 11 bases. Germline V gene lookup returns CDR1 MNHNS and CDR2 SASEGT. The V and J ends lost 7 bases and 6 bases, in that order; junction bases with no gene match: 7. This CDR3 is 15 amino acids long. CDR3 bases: TGTGCCAGCACCTTAGCGGGAGGGTGGTCCGGGGAGCTGTTTTTT. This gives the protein CASTLAGGWSGELFF.

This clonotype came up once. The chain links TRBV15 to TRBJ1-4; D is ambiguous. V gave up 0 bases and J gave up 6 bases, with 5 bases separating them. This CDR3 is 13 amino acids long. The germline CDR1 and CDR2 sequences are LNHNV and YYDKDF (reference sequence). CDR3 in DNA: TGTGCCACCAGCAGAGACGGAGATGAAAAACTGTTTTTT. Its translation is CATSRDGDEKLFF.

In DNA, the CDR3 is TGTGCCAGCAGCTTAGATGGCGGATCCGGGGACGAGCAGTACTTC. Protein: CASSLDGGSGDEQYF. This chain uses TRBV7-6 with TRBJ2-7; TRBD2 might be the D (5 bases). CDR1 is SGHVS, CDR2 FNYEAQ, per germline. The CDR3 length is 15 residues. V lost 1 base and J 5 bases, leaving 15 bases between the germline ends.

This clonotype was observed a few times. CDR3 DNA: TGTGCCAGCAGCCCAAGTCAGAACTCTGGAAACACCATATATTTT. Translation: CASSPSQNSGNTIYF. The V gene is TRBV7-8, the J gene TRBJ1-3; D gene unclear. Germline loops: CDR1 SGHVS, CDR2 FQNEAQ. The CDR3 spans 15 residues. Trimming left V 5 bases short and J 0 bases short, with 11 bases between.

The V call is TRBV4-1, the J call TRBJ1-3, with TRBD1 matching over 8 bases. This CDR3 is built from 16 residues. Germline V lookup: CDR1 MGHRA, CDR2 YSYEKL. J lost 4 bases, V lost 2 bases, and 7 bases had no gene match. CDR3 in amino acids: CASSQSTGDIGNTIYF. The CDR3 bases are TGCGCCAGCAGCCAATCGACAGGGGATATCGGAAACACCATATATTTT.

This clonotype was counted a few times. The DNA for the CDR3 is TGTGCCAGCTGTGAACAGGGGAACACTGAAGCTTTCTTT. Translated: CASCEQGNTEAFF. The chain carries TRBV7-2 and TRBJ1-1; a possible D gene is TRBD1 (6 bases). Germline values: CDR1 SGHTA, CDR2 FQGNSA. This CDR3 region has 13 residues. V lost 8 bases and J 1 base, leaving 11 bases between the germline ends. Variable domain in full (rest from reference TRBV7-2 and TRBJ1-1): GAGVSQSPSNKVTEKGKDVELRCDPISGHTALYWYRQSLGQGLEFLIYFQGNSAPDKSGLPSDRFSAERTGGSVSTLTIQRTQQEDSAVYLCASCEQGNTEAFFGQGTRLTVV.